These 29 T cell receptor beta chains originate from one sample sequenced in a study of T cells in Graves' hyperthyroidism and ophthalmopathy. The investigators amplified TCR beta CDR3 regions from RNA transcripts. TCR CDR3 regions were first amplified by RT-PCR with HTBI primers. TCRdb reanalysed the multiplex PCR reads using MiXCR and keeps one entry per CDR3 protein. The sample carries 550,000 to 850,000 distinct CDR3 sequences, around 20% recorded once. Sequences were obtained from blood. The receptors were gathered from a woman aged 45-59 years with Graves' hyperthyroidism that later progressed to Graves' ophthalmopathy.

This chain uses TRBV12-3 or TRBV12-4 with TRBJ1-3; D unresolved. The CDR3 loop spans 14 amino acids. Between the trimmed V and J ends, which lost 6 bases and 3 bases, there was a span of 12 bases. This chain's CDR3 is CASRRETDGNTIYF. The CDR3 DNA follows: TGTGCCAGCAGAAGAGAAACAGATGGAAACACCATATATTTT.

The CDR3 sequence: CASSRQENSPLHF. CDR3 DNA sequence: TGTGCCAGCTCACGACAGGAAAATTCACCCCTCCACTTT. This sequence joins TRBV18 and TRBJ1-6; possibly TRBD1 for D (6 bases). The germline V gene has CDR1 KGHSH and CDR2 LQKENI. With 4 bases removed from V and 7 bases from J, the gap between germline ends came to 8 bases. The CDR3 loop spans 13 amino acids.

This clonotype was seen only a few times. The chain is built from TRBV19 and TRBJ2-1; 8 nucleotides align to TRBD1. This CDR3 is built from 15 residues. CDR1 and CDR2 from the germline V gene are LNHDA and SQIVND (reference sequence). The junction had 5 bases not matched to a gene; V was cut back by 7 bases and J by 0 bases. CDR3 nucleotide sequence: TGTGCCAGTACCAGACAGGGGTACTCCTACAATGAGCAGTTCTTC. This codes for CASTRQGYSYNEQFF.

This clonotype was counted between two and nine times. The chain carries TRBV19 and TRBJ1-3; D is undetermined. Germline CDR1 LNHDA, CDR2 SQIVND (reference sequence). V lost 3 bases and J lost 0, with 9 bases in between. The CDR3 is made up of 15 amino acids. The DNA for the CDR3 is TGTGCCAGTAGTATCGGCCAGAGCTCTGGAAACACCATATATTTT. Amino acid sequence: CASSIGQSSGNTIYF.

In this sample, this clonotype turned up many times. CDR3 loop: CASSWSFAPTSEGGYTF. The CDR3 nucleotides read TGTGCCAGCAGTTGGAGCTTTGCACCCACCTCTGAGGGTGGCTACACCTTC. The V gene is TRBV6-1, the J gene TRBJ1-2; D is unresolved. CDR3 length equals 17 residues. The V gene lost 5 bases and the J gene lost 7 bases, with 26 bases spanning the gap. In germline, CDR1 is MNHNS, CDR2 SASEGT.

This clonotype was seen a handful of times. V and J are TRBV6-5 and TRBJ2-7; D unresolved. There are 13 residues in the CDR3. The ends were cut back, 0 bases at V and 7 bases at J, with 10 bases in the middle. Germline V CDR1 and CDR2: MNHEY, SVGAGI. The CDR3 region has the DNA TGTGCCAGCAGTTACTCGTACTCCCAAGAGCAGTACTTC. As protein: CASSYSYSQEQYF.

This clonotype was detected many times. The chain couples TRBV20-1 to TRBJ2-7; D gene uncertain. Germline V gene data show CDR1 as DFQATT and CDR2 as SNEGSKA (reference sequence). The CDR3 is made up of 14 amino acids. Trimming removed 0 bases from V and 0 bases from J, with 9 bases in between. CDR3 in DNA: TGCAGTGCTAGAGACGCCAGGAGCTCCTACGAGCAGTACTTC. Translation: CSARDARSSYEQYF.

The CDR3 spells CASSDEGSSYEQYF. The CDR3 bases are TGTGCCAGCAGTGACGAGGGGAGCTCCTACGAGCAGTACTTC. The chain has TRBV2 and TRBJ2-7; D possibly uses TRBD1 or TRBD2 (5 bases each). Trimming left V 3 bases short and J 0 bases short, with 9 bases between. CDR3 size: 14 residues. The germline CDR1 and CDR2 sequences are SNHLY and FYNNEI. Looking up the rest from reference TRBV2 and TRBJ2-7 gives the full variable domain: EPEVTQTPSHQVTQMGQEVILRCVPISNHLYFYWYRQILGQKVEFLVSFYNNEISEKSEIFDDQFSVERPDGSNFTLKIRSTKLEDSAMYFCASSDEGSSYEQYFGPGTRLTVT.

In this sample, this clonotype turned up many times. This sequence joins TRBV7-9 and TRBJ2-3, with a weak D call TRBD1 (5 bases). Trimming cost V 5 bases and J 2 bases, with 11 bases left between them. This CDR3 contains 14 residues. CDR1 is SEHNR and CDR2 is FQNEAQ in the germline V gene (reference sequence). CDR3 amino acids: CASSPPGFTDTQYF. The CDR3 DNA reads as TGTGCCAGCAGCCCACCAGGGTTCACAGATACGCAGTATTTT.

CDR3 bases: TGTGCCAGCAGTTGGTATGGAAGCTACACCTTC. Translation: CASSWYGSYTF. The chain links TRBV6-2 or TRBV6-3 to TRBJ1-2, with D unresolved. Germline V CDR1 and CDR2: MNHEY, SVGEGT. Trimming took 4 bases from V and 9 from J, leaving 9 bases between them. This CDR3 has 11 amino acids.

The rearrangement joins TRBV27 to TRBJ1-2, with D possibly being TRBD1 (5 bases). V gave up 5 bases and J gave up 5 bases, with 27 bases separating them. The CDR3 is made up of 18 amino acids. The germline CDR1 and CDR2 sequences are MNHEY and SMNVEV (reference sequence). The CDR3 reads CASSQLSASREGQYGYTF. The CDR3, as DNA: TGTGCCAGCAGTCAGCTTAGCGCCTCCAGGGAGGGTCAATATGGCTACACCTTC.

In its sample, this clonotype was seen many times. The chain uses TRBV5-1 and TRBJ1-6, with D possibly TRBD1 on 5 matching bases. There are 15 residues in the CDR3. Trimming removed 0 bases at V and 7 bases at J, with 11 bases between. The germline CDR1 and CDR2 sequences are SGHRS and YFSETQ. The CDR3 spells CASSLVVGENSPLHF. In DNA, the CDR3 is TGCGCCAGCAGCTTGGTTGTAGGGGAGAATTCACCCCTCCACTTT.

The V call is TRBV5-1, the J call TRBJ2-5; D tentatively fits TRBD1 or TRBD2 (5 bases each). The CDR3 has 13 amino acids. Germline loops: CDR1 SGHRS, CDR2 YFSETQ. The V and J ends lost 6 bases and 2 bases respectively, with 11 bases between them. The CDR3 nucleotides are TGCGCCAGCACCCTGGGGGAGCAAGAGACCCAGTACTTC. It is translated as CASTLGEQETQYF. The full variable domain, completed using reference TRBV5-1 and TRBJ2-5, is KAGVTQTPRYLIKTRGQQVTLSCSPISGHRSVSWYQQTPGQGLQFLFEYFSETQRNKGNFPGRFSGRQFSNSRSEMNVSTLELGDSALYLCASTLGEQETQYFGPGTRLLVL.

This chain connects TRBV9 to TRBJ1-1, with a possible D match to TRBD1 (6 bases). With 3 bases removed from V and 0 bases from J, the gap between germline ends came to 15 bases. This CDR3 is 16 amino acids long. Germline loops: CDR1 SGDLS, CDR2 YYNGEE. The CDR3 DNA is TGTGCCAGCAGCGACCATCCGGGACATTTGAACACTGAAGCTTTCTTT. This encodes CASSDHPGHLNTEAFF.

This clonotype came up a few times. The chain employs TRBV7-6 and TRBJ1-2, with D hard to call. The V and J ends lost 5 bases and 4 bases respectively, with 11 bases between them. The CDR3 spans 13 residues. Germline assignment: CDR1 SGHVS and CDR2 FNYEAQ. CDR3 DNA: TGTGCCAGCAGCCGTCGGCAGTCCTATGGCTACACCTTC. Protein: CASSRRQSYGYTF.

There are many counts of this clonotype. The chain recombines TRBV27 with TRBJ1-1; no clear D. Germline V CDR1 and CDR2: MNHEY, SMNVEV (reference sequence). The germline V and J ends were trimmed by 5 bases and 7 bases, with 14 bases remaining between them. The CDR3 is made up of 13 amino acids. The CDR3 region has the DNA TGTGCCAGCAGTCCCGGAGGATGGAATGAAGCTTTCTTT. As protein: CASSPGGWNEAFF.

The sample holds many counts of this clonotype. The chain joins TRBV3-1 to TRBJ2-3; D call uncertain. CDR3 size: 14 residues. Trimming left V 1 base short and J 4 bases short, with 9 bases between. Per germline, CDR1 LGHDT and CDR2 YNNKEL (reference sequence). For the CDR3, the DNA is TGTGCCAGCAGCCAAGGACCGGATGCAGATACGCAGTATTTT. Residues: CASSQGPDADTQYF.

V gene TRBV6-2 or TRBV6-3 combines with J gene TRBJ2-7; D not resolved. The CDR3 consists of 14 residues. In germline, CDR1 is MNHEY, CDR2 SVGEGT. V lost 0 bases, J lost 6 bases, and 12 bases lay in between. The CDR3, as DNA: TGTGCCAGCAGTTACTCTGGGTACGCGGTCGAGCAGTACTTC. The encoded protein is CASSYSGYAVEQYF.

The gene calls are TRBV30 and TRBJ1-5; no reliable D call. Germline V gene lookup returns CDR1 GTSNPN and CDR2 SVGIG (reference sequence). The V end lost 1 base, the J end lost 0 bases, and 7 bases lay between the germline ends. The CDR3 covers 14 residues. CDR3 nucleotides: TGTGCCTGGAGTGGTGGGGTTAGCAATCAGCCCCAGCATTTT. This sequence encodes CAWSGGVSNQPQHF.

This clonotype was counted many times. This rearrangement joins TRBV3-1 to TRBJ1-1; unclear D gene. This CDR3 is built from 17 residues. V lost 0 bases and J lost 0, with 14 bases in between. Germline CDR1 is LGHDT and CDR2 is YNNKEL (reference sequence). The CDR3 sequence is CASSQEFEGKMNTEAFF. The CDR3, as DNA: TGTGCCAGCAGCCAAGAGTTCGAGGGAAAAATGAACACTGAAGCTTTCTTT.

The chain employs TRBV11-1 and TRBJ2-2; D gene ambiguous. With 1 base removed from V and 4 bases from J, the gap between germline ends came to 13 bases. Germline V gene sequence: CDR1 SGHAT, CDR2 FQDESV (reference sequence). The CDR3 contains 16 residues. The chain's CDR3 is CASSLGSFLGTGELFF. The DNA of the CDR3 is TGTGCCAGCAGCTTAGGGTCCTTCTTAGGCACCGGGGAGCTGTTTTTT.

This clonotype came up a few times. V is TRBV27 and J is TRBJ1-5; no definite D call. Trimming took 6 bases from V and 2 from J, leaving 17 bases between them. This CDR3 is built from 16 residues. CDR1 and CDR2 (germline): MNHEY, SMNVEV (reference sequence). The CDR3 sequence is CASSLLAPRGNQPQHF. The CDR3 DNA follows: TGTGCCAGCAGCCTATTGGCCCCAAGGGGCAATCAGCCCCAGCATTTT.

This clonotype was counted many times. The DNA of the CDR3 is TGCAGTGCTAGAGTGGTCACGAACACTGAAGCTTTCTTT. This translates into CSARVVTNTEAFF. The gene calls are TRBV20-1 and TRBJ1-1; no clear D gene. The CDR3 extends over 13 amino acids. V lost 1 base and J 1 base, leaving 7 bases between the germline ends. Germline V gene sequence: CDR1 DFQATT, CDR2 SNEGSKA (reference sequence).

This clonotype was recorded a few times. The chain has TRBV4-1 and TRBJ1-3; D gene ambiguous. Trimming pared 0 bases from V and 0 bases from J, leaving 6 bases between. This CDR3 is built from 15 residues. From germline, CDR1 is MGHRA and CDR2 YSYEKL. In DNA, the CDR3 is TGCGCCAGCAGCCAAGACATGGGCTCTGGAAACACCATATATTTT. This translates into CASSQDMGSGNTIYF.

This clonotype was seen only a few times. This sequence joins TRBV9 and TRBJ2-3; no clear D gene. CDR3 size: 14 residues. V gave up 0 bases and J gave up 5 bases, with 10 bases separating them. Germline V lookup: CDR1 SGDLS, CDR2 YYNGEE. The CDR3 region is CASSVGGMGDTQYF. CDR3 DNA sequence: TGTGCCAGCAGCGTAGGGGGAATGGGAGATACGCAGTATTTT.

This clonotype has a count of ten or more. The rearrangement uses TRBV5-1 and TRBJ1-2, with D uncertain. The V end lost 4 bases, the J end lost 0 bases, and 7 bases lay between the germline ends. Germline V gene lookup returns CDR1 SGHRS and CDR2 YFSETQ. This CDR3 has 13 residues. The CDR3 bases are TGCGCCAGCAGCCCGGACGCTAACTATGGCTACACCTTC. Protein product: CASSPDANYGYTF.

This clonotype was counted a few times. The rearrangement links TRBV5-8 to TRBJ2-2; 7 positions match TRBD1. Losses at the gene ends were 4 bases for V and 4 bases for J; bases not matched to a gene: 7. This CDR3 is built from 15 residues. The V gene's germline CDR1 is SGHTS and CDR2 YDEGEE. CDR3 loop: CASSLVTGLTGELFF. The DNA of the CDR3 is TGTGCCAGCAGCCTAGTGACAGGGCTCACCGGGGAGCTGTTTTTT.

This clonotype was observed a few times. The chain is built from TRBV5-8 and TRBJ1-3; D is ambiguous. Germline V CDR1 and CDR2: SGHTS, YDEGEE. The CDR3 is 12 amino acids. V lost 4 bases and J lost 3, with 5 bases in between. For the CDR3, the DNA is TGTGCCAGCAGCCGACTTGGAAACACCATATATTTT. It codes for CASSRLGNTIYF.

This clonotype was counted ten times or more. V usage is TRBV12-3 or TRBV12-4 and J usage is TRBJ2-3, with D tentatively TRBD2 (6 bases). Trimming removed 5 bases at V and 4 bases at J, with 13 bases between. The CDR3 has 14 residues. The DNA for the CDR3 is TGTGCCAGCAGTGACGCCGGGACTTCAGATACGCAGTATTTT. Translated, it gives CASSDAGTSDTQYF.